What follows are 20 T cell receptor beta chains derived from one specimen sequenced in a study of T cell responses to AZD1222 COVID-19 vaccine. Sequencing used immunoSEQ multiplex PCR; TCRdb keeps in-frame clones, though not all of them. The sample gives 55,000 to 70,000 clones, approximately 91% of which show up once; less than 9% is in the top ten. The source was peripheral blood, collected on day 0 of AZD1222 vaccination. Receptor source: an adult in good health.

V is TRBV28 and J is TRBJ2-1; D might be TRBD2 (6 bases). The V end was cut by 6 bases, the J end by 1 base, with 16 bases between. This CDR3 is 16 amino acids long. In germline, CDR1 is MDHEN, CDR2 SYDVKM. The chain's CDR3 is CASSTPGGWSYNEQFF. In nucleotides, the CDR3 is TGTGCCAGCAGCACCCCTGGGGGGTGGTCCTACAATGAGCAGTTCTTC.

This sequence joins TRBV3-1 (or the pseudogene TRBV3-2) and TRBJ1-1; D gene uncertain. The CDR3 spans 15 residues. Trimming pared 1 base from V and 0 bases from J, leaving 9 bases between. Germline-derived CDR1 and CDR2 are LGHDT and YNNKEL (reference sequence). The CDR3 protein is CASSQGTNLNTEAFF. CDR3 nucleotide sequence: TGTGCCAGCAGCCAAGGGACGAACTTGAACACTGAAGCTTTCTTT.

The chain carries TRBV30 and TRBJ2-3, with D tentatively TRBD1 or TRBD2 (5 bases each). The V end was cut by 4 bases, the J end by 5 bases, with 16 bases between. CDR1 and CDR2 (germline): GTSNPN, SVGIG (reference sequence). The CDR3 is 14 residues long. This CDR3 reads CAWIGKTVLDTQYF. In nucleotides, the CDR3 is TGTGCCTGGATCGGGAAGACAGTGTTAGATACGCAGTATTTT.

The J gene is TRBJ2-6, the V gene TRBV27; tentatively, D is TRBD2 (6 bases). Between the trimmed V and J ends, which lost 5 bases and 4 bases, there was a span of 18 bases. This CDR3 has 17 residues. Per the germline V gene, CDR1 is MNHEY and CDR2 is SMNVEV (reference sequence). CDR3 nucleotide sequence: TGTGCCAGCAGTGCCACACCCGGGGGATCGGGGGCCAACGTCCTGACTTTC. Translated: CASSATPGGSGANVLTF.

The V and J genes are TRBV24-1 and TRBJ2-1; D tentatively fits TRBD1 or TRBD2 (5 bases each). Germline CDR1 reads KGHDR; CDR2 reads SFDVKD. V was shortened by 7 bases and J by 3 bases, with 18 bases between the two germline ends. The CDR3 is 16 amino acids. The CDR3 DNA sequence: TGTGCCACCAGCTCTACGGGACCTGGGGGCTACAATGAGCAGTTCTTC. Translated, it gives CATSSTGPGGYNEQFF.

The chain uses TRBV28 and TRBJ2-1; TRBD2 aligns across 7 bases. Germline V gene data show CDR1 as MDHEN and CDR2 as SYDVKM. V was pared by 0 bases and J by 6 bases, with 2 bases of the junction left unmatched. The CDR3 contains 14 residues. CDR3: CASSLWRELNEQFF. CDR3 nucleotides: TGTGCCAGCAGTTTATGGCGGGAGCTCAATGAGCAGTTCTTC.

This chain connects TRBV6-4 to TRBJ2-7, with 11 bases lining up with TRBD1. The CDR3 contains 16 residues. Germline V gives CDR1 MRHNA, CDR2 SNTAGT. The J segment lost 3 bases and the V segment lost 3 bases, leaving 7 bases of the junction unmatched. CDR3 nucleotides: TGTGCCAGCAGTGAGGGCCCAGGGACAGGGGGCTACGAGCAGTACTTC. Protein product: CASSEGPGTGGYEQYF.

The J gene is TRBJ1-3, the V gene TRBV28; 11 bases map to TRBD1. CDR1 and CDR2 from the germline V gene are MDHEN and SYDVKM. J gave up 0 bases and V 7 bases, and 11 bases lay outside the gene matches. This CDR3 region has 18 residues. The CDR3 DNA reads as TGTGCCAGCATCCCGGGACAGGGGGTCGTGAGCTCTGGAAACACCATATATTTT. Translating gives CASIPGQGVVSSGNTIYF.

J is TRBJ1-1 and V is TRBV30, with a weak D call TRBD1 (5 bases). This CDR3 contains 13 residues. Germline CDR1 GTSNPN, CDR2 SVGIG (reference sequence). The ends were cut back, 2 bases at V and 10 bases at J, with 17 bases in the middle. The CDR3 DNA follows: TGTGCCTGGAGTACATCATGGGGCGAGGGAGCTTTCTTT. The encoded protein is CAWSTSWGEGAFF.

J is TRBJ2-7 and V is TRBV3-1 (or the pseudogene TRBV3-2); no clear D. V gave up 1 base and J gave up 6 bases, with 4 bases separating them. This CDR3 has 11 residues. Germline V gives CDR1 LGHDT, CDR2 YNNKEL (reference sequence). CDR3 DNA: TGTGCCAGCAGCCAAGGGGGCGAGCAGTACTTC. Translated, it gives CASSQGGEQYF.

This chain connects TRBV18 to TRBJ2-7, with TRBD2 as a possible D gene (5 bases). The CDR3 is made up of 13 amino acids. The germline CDR1 and CDR2 sequences are KGHSH and LQKENI. V dropped 2 bases and J dropped 7 bases, with 12 bases sitting between them. CDR3 sequence: CASSPNTGREQYF. CDR3 in DNA: TGTGCCAGCTCACCAAATACGGGAAGGGAGCAGTACTTC.

This clone was seen a handful of times. The chain employs TRBV13 and TRBJ1-1; 9 positions match TRBD1. Germline trimming cut 5 bases from V and 7 bases from J; bases unmatched to any gene: 8. This CDR3 comprises 14 residues. CDR1 PRHDT and CDR2 FYEKMQ come from the germline V gene (reference sequence). CDR3 protein: CASSPRQGEGEAFF. CDR3 coding DNA: TGTGCCAGCAGCCCAAGACAGGGGGAGGGTGAAGCTTTCTTT.

V gene TRBV19 combines with J gene TRBJ1-5, with D unclear. The V end was cut by 11 bases, the J end by 5 bases, with 13 bases between. Germline V CDR1 and CDR2: LNHDA, SQIVND (reference sequence). The CDR3 has 12 residues. CDR3 region: CARVTRDQPQHF. In DNA form, the CDR3 reads TGTGCCCGAGTTACTCGAGATCAGCCCCAGCATTTT.

The chain recombines TRBV2 with TRBJ2-7, with a tentative D call TRBD2 (6 bases). The CDR3 has 15 residues. The germline V and J ends were trimmed by 5 bases and 0 bases, with 14 bases remaining between them. CDR1 is SNHLY, CDR2 FYNNEI, per germline. CDR3 DNA: TGTGCCAGCAGTCAGTATGGGAGGAGCTCCTACGAGCAGTACTTC. Translated: CASSQYGRSSYEQYF.

The chain carries TRBV21-1 and TRBJ2-6; the listed D gene, TRBD1, was not tested against the DNA. TRBV21-1 is tagged as a pseudogene. The CDR3 is made up of 19 amino acids. The CDR3 bases are TGTGCCAGCAGCAAATTAGGGGACAGGGGGCTCCCTGGGGCCAACGTCCTGACTTTC. This encodes CASSKLGDRGLPGANVLTF.

V and J are TRBV18 and TRBJ2-2, with a tentative D call TRBD1 (5 bases). V was shortened by 0 bases and J by 0 bases, with 14 bases between the two germline ends. The CDR3 runs 18 residues. In germline, CDR1 is KGHSH, CDR2 LQKENI. This CDR3 is CASSPPWTRSANTGELFF. The CDR3 nucleotides are TGTGCCAGCTCACCACCCTGGACAAGATCGGCGAACACCGGGGAGCTGTTTTTT. Based on the CDR3 plus reference TRBV18 and TRBJ2-2, the full variable domain is NAGVMQNPRHLVRRRGQEARLRCSPMKGHSHVYWYRQLPEEGLKFMVYLQKENIIDESGMPKERFSAEFPKEGPSILRIQQVVRGDSAAYFCASSPPWTRSANTGELFFGEGSRLTVL.

The rearrangement joins TRBV24-1 to TRBJ2-7; 7 bases match TRBD1. Looked up from germline, CDR1 is KGHDR and CDR2 is SFDVKD. With V trimmed by 2 bases and J by 3 bases, 6 bases remained unmatched. There are 15 residues in the CDR3. CDR3 residues: CATSDSGGRGYEQYF. CDR3 nucleotides: TGTGCCACCAGTGATTCAGGGGGAAGGGGCTACGAGCAGTACTTC.

CDR3 nucleotides: TGTGCCAGCAGCTTAGCGTCCGGCTCCTACGAGCAGTACTTC. Its protein product is CASSLASGSYEQYF. The chain uses TRBV7-2 and TRBJ2-7; D call uncertain. The CDR3 is made up of 14 amino acids. Germline lookup yields CDR1 SGHTA and CDR2 FQGNSA. V lost 0 bases and J lost 0, with 6 bases in between.

The chain joins TRBV6-2 or TRBV6-3 to TRBJ2-3; 8 nucleotides match TRBD2. Germline CDR1 MNHEY, CDR2 SVGEGT. The V and J ends lost 6 bases and 2 bases, in that order; junction bases with no gene match: 4. This CDR3 spans 14 amino acids. CDR3 amino acids: CASSPTSATDTQYF. The CDR3 nucleotides read TGTGCCAGCAGCCCGACTAGCGCCACAGATACGCAGTATTTT.

V is TRBV28 and J is TRBJ1-2, with a tentative D call TRBD1 (6 bases). The germline CDR1 and CDR2 sequences are MDHEN and SYDVKM. The CDR3 sequence is 15 residues long. The ends were cut back, 5 bases at V and 6 bases at J, with 19 bases in the middle. CDR3 sequence: CASSQGAGNRDGYTF. The CDR3 DNA reads TGTGCCAGCAGTCAAGGAGCAGGGAACAGGGATGGCTACACCTTC.